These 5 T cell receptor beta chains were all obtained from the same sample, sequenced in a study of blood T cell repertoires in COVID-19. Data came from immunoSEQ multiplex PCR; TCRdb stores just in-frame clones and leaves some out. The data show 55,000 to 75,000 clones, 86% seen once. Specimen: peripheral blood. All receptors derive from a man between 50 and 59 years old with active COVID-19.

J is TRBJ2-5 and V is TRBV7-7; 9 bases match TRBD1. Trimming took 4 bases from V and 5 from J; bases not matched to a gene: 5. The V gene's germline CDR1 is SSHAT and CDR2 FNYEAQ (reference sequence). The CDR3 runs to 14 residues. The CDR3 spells CASSWTGVGETQYF. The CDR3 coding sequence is TGTGCCAGCAGCTGGACAGGGGTGGGGGAGACCCAGTACTTC. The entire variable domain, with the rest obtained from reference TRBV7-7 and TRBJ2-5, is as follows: GAGVSQSPRYKVTKRGQDVTLRCDPISSHATLYWYQQALGQGPEFLTYFNYEAQPDKSGLPSDRFSAERPEGSISTLTIQRTEQRDSAMYRCASSWTGVGETQYFGPGTRLLVL.

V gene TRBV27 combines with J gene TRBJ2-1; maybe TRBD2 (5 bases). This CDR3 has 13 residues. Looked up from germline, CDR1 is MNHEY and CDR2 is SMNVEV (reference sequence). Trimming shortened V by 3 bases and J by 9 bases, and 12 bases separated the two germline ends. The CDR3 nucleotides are TGTGCCAGCAGTTTGGACTTTTTTGGTGAGCAGTTCTTC. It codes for CASSLDFFGEQFF.

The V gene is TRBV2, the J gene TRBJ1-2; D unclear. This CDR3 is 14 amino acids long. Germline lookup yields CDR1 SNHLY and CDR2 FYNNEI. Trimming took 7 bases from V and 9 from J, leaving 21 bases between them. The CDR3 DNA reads TGTGCCAGCATAGGCGACAACCTCTCGTGGAGCTACACCTTC. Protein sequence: CASIGDNLSWSYTF.

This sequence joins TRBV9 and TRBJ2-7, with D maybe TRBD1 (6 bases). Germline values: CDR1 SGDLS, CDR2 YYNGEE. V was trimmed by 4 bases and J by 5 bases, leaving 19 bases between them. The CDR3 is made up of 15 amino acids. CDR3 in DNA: TGTGCCAGCAGCCCCCGAGGGGGTAGCAGCGACGAGCAGTACTTC. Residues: CASSPRGGSSDEQYF.

CDR3 in DNA: TGTGCCAGCAGTCCCCAAGTAGCGGGGGTCAATGAGCAGTTCTTC. The encoded protein is CASSPQVAGVNEQFF. The chain carries TRBV28 and TRBJ2-1, with 9 bases aligning to TRBD2. The germline gives CDR1 MDHEN, CDR2 SYDVKM. CDR3 length: 15 residues. The junction had 8 bases not matched to a gene; V was cut back by 5 bases and J by 6 bases.